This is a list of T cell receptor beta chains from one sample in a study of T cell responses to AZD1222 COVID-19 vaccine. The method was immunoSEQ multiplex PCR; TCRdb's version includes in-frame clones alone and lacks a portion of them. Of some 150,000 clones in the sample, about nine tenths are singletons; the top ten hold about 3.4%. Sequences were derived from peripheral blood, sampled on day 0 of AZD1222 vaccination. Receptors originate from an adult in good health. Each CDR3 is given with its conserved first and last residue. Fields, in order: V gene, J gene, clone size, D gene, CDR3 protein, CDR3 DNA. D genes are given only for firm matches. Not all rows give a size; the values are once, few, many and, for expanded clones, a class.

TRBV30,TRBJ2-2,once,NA,CAWDGGTGELFF,TGTGCCTGGGACGGGGGCACCGGGGAGCTGTTTTTT
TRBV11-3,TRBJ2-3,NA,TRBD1,CASSPWTGRNTDTQYF,TGTGCCAGCAGCCCCTGGACAGGTCGGAACACAGATACGCAGTATTTT
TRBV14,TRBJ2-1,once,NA,CASSQDWPDEQFF,TGTGCCAGCAGTCAGGACTGGCCCGATGAGCAGTTCTTC
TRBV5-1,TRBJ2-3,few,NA,CASSRGGSRQDTQYF,TGCGCCAGCAGCAGGGGCGGCTCCCGCCAAGATACGCAGTATTTT
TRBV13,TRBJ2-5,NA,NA,CASSLGWDSQETQYF,TGTGCCAGCAGCTTAGGCTGGGACTCCCAAGAGACCCAGTACTTC
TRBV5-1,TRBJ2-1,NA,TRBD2,CASSSASGSYNEQFF,TGCGCCAGCAGCTCCGCTAGCGGAAGCTACAATGAGCAGTTCTTC
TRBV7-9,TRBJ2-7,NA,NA,CASSLMAASSYEQYF,TGTGCCAGCAGCTTAATGGCGGCTAGCTCCTACGAGCAGTACTTC
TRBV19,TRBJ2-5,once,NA,CASSIGGGLRKYQETQYF,TGTGCCAGTAGTATAGGAGGGGGTTTACGGAAGTACCAAGAGACCCAGTACTTC
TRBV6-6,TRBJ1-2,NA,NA,CASSVTVQGTDYGYTF,TGTGCCAGCAGCGTCACAGTACAGGGTACAGACTATGGCTACACCTTC
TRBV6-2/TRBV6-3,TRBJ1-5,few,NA,CASSPVGGYSNQPQHF,TGTGCCAGCAGCCCTGTGGGGGGGTATAGCAATCAGCCCCAGCATTTT
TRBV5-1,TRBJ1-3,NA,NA,CASSLVPVSGNTIYF,TGCGCCAGCAGCTTGGTTCCCGTCTCTGGAAACACCATATATTTT
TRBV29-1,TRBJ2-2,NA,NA,CSVEHSTGELFF,TGCAGCGTTGAACACAGCACCGGGGAGCTGTTTTTT
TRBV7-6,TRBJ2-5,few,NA,CASSRARGDQETQYF,TGTGCCAGCAGCCGTGCGAGGGGGGACCAAGAGACCCAGTACTTC
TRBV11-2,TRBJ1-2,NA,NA,CASSLDRTGGKTF,TGTGCCAGCAGCTTAGATCGGACGGGAGGGAAGACCTTC
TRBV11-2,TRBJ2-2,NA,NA,CATTRLGGTGELFF,TGTGCCACCACCAGGTTGGGGGGCACCGGGGAGCTGTTTTTT
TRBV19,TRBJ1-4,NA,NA,CASSHRNEKLFF,TGTGCCAGTAGCCACAGGAATGAAAAACTGTTTTTT
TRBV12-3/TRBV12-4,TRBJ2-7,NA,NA,CASSLEFLEQYF,TGTGCCAGCAGTTTGGAGTTTCTCGAGCAGTACTTC